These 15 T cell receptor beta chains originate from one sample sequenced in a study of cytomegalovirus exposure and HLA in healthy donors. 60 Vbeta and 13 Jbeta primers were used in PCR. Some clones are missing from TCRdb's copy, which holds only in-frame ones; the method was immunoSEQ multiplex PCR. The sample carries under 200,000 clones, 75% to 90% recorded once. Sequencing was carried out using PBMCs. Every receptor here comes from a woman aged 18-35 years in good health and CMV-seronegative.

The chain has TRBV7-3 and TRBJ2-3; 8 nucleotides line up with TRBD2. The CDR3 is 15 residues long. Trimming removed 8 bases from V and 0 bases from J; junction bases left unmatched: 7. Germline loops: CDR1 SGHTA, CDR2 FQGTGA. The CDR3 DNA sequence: TGTGCCAGCGGCAGCGGGGGCCGAAGCACAGATACGCAGTATTTT. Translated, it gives CASGSGGRSTDTQYF.

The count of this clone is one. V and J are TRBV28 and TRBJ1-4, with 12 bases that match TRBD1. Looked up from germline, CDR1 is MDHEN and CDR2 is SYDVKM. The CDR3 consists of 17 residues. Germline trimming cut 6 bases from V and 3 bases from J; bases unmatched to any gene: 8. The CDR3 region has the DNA TGTGCCAGCAGAGGGACAGGGGGCGCAAGGGCTAATGAAAAACTGTTTTTT. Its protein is CASRGTGGARANEKLFF.

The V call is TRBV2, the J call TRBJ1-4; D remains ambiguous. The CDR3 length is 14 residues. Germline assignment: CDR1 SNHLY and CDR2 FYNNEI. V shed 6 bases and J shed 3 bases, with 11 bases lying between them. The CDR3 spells CASRLTRPNEKLFF. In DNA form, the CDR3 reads TGTGCCAGCAGGCTGACACGTCCTAATGAAAAACTGTTTTTT.

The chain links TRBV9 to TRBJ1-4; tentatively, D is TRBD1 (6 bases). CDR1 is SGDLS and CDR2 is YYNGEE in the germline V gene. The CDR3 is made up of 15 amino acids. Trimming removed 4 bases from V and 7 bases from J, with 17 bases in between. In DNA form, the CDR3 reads TGTGCCAGCAGCAAAACAGGGCGGAGTGGTGAAAAACTGTTTTTT. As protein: CASSKTGRSGEKLFF.

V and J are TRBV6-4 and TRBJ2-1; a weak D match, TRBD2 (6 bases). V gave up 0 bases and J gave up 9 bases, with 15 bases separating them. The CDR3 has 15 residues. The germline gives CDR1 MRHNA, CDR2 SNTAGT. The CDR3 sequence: CASSDSTSAGSEQFF. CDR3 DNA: TGTGCCAGCAGTGACTCCACCTCGGCGGGAAGTGAGCAGTTCTTC.

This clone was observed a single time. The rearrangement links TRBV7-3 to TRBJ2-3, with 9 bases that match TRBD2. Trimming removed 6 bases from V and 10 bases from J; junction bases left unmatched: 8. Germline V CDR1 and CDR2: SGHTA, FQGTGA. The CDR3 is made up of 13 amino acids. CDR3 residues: CASSRSGSGAQYF. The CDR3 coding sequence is TGTGCCAGCAGTCGTAGCGGGAGTGGTGCGCAGTATTTT.

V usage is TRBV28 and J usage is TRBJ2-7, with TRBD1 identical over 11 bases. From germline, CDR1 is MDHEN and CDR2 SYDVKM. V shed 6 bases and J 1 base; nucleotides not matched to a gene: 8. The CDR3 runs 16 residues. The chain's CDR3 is CASSREGQGESYEQYF. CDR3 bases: TGTGCCAGCAGCAGAGAGGGACAGGGGGAATCCTACGAGCAGTACTTC.

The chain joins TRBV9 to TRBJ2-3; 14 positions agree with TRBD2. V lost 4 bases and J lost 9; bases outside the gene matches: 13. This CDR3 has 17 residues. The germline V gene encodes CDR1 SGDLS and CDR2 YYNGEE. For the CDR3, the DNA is TGTGCCAGCAGCCCCTTCTTGACTAGCGGGGGGGCGGGGACGCAGTATTTT. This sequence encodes CASSPFLTSGGAGTQYF. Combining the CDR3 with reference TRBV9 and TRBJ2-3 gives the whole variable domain DSGVTQTPKHLITATGQRVTLRCSPRSGDLSVYWYQQSLDQGLQFLIQYYNGEERAKGNILERFSAQQFPDLHSELNLSSLELGDSALYFCASSPFLTSGGAGTQYFGPGTRLTVL.

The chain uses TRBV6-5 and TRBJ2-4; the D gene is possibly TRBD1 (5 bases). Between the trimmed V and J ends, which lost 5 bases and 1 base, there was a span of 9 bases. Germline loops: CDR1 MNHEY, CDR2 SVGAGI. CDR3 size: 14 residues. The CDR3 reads CASSRTRAKNIQYF. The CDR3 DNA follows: TGTGCCAGCAGTAGGACAAGGGCCAAAAACATTCAGTACTTC.

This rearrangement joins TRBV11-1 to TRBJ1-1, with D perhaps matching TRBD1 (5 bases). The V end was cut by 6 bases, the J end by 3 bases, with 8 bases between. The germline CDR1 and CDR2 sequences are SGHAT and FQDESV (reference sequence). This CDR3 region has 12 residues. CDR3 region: CASRRGDTEAFF. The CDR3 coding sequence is TGTGCCAGCAGGCGGGGGGACACTGAAGCTTTCTTT. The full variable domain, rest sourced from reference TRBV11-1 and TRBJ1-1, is EAEVAQSPRYKITEKSQAVAFWCDPISGHATLYWYRQILGQGPELLVQFQDESVVDDSQLPKDRFSAERLKGVDSTLKIQPAELGDSAMYLCASRRGDTEAFFGQGTRLTVV.

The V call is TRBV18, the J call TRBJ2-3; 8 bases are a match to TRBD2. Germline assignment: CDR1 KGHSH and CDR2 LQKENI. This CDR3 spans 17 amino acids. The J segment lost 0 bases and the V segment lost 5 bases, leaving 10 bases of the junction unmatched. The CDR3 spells CASSSAGLVLSTDTQYF. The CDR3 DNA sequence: TGTGCCAGCTCATCAGCGGGACTAGTATTGAGCACAGATACGCAGTATTTT.

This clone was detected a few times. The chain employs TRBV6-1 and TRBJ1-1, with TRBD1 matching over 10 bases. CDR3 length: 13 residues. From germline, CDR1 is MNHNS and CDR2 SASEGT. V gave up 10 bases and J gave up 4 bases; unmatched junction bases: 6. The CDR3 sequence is CANGDRGITEAFF. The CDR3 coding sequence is TGTGCCAATGGGGACAGGGGCATCACTGAAGCTTTCTTT.

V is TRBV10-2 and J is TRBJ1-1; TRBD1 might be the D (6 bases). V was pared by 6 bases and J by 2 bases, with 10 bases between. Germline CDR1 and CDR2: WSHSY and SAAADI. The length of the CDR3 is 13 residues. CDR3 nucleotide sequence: TGCGCCAGCAGGGGGACACAAAACACTGAAGCTTTCTTT. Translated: CASRGTQNTEAFF.

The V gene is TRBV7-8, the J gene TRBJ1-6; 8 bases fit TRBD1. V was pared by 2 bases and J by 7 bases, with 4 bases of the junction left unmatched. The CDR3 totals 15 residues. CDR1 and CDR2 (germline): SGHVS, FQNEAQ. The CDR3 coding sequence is TGTGCCAGCAGCTTAATCCAGGGGGCGAATTCACCCCTCCACTTT. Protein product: CASSLIQGANSPLHF.

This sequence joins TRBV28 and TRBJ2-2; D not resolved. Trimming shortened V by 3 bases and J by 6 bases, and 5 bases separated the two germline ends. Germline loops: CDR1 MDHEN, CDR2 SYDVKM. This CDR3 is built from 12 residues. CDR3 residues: CASSFFSGELFF. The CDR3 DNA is TGTGCCAGCAGTTTTTTCTCCGGGGAGCTGTTTTTT.